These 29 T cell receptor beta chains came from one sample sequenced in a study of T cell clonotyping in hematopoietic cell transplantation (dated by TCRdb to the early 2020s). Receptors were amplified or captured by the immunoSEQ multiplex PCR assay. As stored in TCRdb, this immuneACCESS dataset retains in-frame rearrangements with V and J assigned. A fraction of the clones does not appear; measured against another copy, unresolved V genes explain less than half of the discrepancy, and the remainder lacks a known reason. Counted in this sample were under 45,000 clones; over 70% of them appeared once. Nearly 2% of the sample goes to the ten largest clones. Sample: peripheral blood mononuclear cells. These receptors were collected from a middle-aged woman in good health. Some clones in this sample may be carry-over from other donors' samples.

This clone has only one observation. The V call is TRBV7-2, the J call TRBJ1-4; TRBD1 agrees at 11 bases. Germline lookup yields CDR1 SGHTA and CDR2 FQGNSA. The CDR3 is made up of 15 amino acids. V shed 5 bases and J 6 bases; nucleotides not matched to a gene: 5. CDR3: CASSPGGQGDEKLFF. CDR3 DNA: TGTGCCAGCAGCCCGGGGGGACAGGGGGATGAAAAACTGTTTTTT.

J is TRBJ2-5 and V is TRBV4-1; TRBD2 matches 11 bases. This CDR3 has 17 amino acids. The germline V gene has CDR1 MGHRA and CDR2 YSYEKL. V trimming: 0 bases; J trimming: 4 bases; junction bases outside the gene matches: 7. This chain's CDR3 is CASSQDSGRAGGETQYF. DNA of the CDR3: TGCGCCAGCAGCCAAGATAGCGGGAGGGCCGGCGGAGAGACCCAGTACTTC.

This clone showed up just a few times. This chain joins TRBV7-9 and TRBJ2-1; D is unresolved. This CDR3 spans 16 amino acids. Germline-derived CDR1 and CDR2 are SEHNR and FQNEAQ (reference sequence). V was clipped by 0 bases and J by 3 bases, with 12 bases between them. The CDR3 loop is CASSLALTRRYNEQFF. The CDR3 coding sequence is TGTGCCAGCAGCTTAGCGCTAACCCGACGCTACAATGAGCAGTTCTTC.

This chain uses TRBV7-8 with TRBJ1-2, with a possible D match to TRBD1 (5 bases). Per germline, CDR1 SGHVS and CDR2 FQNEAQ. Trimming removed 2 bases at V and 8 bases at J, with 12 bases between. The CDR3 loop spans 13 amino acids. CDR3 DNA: TGTGCCAGCAGCTTAACGCAGGGAGGCGGCTACACCTTC. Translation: CASSLTQGGGYTF.

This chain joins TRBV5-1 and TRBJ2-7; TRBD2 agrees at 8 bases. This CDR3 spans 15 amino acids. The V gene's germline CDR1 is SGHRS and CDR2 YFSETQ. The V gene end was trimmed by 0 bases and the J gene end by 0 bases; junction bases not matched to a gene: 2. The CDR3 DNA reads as TGCGCCAGCAGCTTGGGGGGACTAGTCTCCTACGAGCAGTACTTC. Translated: CASSLGGLVSYEQYF. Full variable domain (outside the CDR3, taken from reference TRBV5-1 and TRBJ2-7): KAGVTQTPRYLIKTRGQQVTLSCSPISGHRSVSWYQQTPGQGLQFLFEYFSETQRNKGNFPGRFSGRQFSNSRSEMNVSTLELGDSALYLCASSLGGLVSYEQYFGPGTRLTVT.

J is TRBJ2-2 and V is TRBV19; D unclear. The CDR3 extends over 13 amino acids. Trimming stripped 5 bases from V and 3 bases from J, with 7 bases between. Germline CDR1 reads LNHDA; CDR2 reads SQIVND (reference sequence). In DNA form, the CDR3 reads TGTGCCAGTAGTCGGACGGACACCGGGGAGCTGTTTTTT. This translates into CASSRTDTGELFF.

CDR3 region: CASSPDRVRANRGYTF. The DNA for the CDR3 is TGTGCCAGCAGCCCGGACCGGGTCAGGGCTAACCGTGGCTACACCTTC. The chain has TRBV7-2 and TRBJ1-2, with D possibly being TRBD1 (5 bases). The CDR3 loop spans 16 amino acids. Germline-derived CDR1 and CDR2 are SGHTA and FQGNSA. Trimming took 5 bases from V and 7 from J, leaving 23 bases between them.

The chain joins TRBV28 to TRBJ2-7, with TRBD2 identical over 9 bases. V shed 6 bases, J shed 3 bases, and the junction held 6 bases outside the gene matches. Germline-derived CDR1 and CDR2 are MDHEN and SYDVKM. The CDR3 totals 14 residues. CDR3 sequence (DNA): TGTGCCAGCAGACAGACTAGCGGTTACTACGAGCAGTACTTC. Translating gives CASRQTSGYYEQYF.

As DNA, the CDR3 is TGCGCCAGCAGCCCCTTCCGGGGGGGGGTCGTCGACAATGAGCAGTTCTTC. Translating it yields CASSPFRGGVVDNEQFF. The genes are TRBV5-1 and TRBJ2-1, with TRBD2 matching 8 bases. Trimming took 4 bases from V and 5 from J; bases not matched to a gene: 14. This CDR3 has 17 residues. Germline V gives CDR1 SGHRS, CDR2 YFSETQ.

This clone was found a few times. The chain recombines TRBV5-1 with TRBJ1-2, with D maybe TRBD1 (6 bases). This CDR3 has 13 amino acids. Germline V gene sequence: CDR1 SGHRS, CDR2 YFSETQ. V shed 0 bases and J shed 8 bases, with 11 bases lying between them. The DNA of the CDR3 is TGCGCCAGCAGCTTGGGTGAGGGGGAAGGCTACACCTTC. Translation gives CASSLGEGEGYTF.

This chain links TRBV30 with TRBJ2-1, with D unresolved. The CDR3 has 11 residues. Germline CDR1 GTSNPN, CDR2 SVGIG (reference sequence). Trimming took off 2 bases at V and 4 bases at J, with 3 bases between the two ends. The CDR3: CAWSPYNEQFF. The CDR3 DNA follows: TGTGCCTGGAGTCCGTACAATGAGCAGTTCTTC.

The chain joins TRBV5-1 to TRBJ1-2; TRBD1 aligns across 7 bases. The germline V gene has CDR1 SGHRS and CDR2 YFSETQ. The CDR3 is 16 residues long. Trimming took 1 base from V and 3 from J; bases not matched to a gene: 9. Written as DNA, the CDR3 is TGCGCCAGCAGCTTGCAGACAGCTGGGACAGACTATGGCTACACCTTC. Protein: CASSLQTAGTDYGYTF.

CDR3 in DNA: TGTGCCAGCAGCTCCTCCAGGGGTCGCTACGAGCAGTACTTC. It specifies CASSSSRGRYEQYF. The rearrangement uses TRBV7-2 and TRBJ2-7, with D perhaps matching TRBD1 (6 bases). Trimming cost V 4 bases and J 3 bases, with 13 bases left between them. This CDR3 is 14 amino acids long. Looked up from germline, CDR1 is SGHTA and CDR2 is FQGNSA.

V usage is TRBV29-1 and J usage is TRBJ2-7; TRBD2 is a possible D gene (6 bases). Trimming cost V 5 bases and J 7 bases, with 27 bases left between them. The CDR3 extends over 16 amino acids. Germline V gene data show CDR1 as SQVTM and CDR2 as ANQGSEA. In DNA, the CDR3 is TGCAGCGTTCGAGATAGCCGGACTACCCCAAGTAAGGAGCAGTACTTC. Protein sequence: CSVRDSRTTPSKEQYF.

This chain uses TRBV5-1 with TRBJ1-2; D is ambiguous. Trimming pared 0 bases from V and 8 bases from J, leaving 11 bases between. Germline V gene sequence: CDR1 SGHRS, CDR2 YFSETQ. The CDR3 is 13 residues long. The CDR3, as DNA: TGCGCCAGCAGCTTGGTCGACACGCCAGGCTACACCTTC. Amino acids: CASSLVDTPGYTF.

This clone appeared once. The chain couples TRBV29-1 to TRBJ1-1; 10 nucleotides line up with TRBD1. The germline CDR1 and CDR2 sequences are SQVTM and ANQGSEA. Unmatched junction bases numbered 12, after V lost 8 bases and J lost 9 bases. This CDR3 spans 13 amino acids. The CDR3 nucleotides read TGCAGCACGATGACAGGGGGCGGGAGGAAAGCTTTCTTT. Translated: CSTMTGGGRKAFF.

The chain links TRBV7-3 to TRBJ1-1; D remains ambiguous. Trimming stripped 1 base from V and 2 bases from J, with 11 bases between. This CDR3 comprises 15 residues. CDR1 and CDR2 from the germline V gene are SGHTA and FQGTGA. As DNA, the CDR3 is TGTGCCAGCAGCTTAAATGCAGGCGCCAACACTGAAGCTTTCTTT. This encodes CASSLNAGANTEAFF.

CDR3 protein: CASSQGFFDEKLFF. CDR3 in DNA: TGCGCCAGCAGCCAAGGCTTTTTTGATGAAAAACTGTTTTTT. The rearrangement links TRBV4-1 to TRBJ1-4, with no clear D. The germline V gene encodes CDR1 MGHRA and CDR2 YSYEKL. V lost 1 base, J lost 6 bases, and 9 bases lay in between. The CDR3 has 14 amino acids.

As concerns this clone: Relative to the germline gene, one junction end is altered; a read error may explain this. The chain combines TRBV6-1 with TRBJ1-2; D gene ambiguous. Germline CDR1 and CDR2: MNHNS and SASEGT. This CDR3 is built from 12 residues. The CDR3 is CASSEGYYGHTF. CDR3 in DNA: TGTGCCAGCAGTGAGGGGTATTATGGCCACACCTTC.

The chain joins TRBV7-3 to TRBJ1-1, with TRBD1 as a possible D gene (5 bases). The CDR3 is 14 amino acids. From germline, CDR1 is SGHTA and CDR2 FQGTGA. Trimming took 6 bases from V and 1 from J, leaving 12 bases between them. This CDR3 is CASRKGAANTEAFF. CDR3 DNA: TGTGCCAGCAGGAAAGGGGCAGCGAACACTGAAGCTTTCTTT.

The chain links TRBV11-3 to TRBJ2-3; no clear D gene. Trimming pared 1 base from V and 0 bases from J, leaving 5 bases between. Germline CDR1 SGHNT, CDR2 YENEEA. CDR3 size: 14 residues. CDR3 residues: CASSLAASTDTQYF. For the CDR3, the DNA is TGTGCCAGCAGCTTAGCGGCTAGCACAGATACGCAGTATTTT.

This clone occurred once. CDR3 sequence reads: CSVGPVGPGELFF. CDR3 bases: TGCAGCGTGGGGCCGGTAGGGCCCGGGGAGCTGTTTTTT. This chain joins TRBV29-1 and TRBJ2-2, with D maybe TRBD1 (5 bases). Trimming stripped 6 bases from V and 6 bases from J, with 14 bases between. CDR1 SQVTM and CDR2 ANQGSEA come from the germline V gene. The CDR3 spans 13 residues.

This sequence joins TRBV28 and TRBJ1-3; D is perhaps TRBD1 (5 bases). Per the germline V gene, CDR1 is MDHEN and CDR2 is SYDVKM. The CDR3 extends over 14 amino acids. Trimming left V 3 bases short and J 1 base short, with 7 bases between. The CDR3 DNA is TGTGCCAGCAGTTTTGGGGGATCTGGAAACACCATATATTTT. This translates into CASSFGGSGNTIYF.

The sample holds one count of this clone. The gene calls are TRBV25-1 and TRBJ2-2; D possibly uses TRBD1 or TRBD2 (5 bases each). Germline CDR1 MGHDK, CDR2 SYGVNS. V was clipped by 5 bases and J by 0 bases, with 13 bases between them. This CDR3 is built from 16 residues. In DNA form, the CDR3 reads TGTGCCAGCAGTTCCCGAGGGACGGCGAACACCGGGGAGCTGTTTTTT. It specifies CASSSRGTANTGELFF.

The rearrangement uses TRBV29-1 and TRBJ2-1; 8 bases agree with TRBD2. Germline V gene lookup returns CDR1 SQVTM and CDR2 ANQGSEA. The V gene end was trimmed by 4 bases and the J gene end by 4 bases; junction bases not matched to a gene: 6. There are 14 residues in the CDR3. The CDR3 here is CSVATSGSYNEQFF. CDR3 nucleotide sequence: TGCAGCGTTGCCACGAGCGGGAGTTACAATGAGCAGTTCTTC.

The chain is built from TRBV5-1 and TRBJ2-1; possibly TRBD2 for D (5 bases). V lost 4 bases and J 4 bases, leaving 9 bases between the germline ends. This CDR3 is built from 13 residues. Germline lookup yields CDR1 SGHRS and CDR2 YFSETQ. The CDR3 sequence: CASSVGLYNEQFF. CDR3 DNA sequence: TGCGCCAGCAGCGTTGGACTTTACAATGAGCAGTTCTTC.

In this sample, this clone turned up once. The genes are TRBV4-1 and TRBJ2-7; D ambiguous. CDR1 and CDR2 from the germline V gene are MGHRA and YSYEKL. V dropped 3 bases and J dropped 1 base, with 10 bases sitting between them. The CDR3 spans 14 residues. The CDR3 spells CASSQYGLSYEQYF. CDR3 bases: TGCGCCAGCAGCCAGTATGGGCTGTCCTACGAGCAGTACTTC.

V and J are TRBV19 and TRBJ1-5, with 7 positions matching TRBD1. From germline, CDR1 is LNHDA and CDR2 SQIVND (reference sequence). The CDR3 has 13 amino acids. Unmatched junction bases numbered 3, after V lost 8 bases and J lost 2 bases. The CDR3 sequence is CASGTDGNQPQHF. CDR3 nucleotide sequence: TGTGCCAGTGGGACAGACGGCAATCAGCCCCAGCATTTT.

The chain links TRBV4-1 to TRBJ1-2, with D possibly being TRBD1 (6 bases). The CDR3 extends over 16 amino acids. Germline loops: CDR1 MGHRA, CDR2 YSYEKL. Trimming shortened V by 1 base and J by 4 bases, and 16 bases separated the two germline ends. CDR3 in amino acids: CASSQVTGGAAYGYTF. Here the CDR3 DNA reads TGCGCCAGCAGCCAAGTTACGGGGGGCGCTGCCTATGGCTACACCTTC.